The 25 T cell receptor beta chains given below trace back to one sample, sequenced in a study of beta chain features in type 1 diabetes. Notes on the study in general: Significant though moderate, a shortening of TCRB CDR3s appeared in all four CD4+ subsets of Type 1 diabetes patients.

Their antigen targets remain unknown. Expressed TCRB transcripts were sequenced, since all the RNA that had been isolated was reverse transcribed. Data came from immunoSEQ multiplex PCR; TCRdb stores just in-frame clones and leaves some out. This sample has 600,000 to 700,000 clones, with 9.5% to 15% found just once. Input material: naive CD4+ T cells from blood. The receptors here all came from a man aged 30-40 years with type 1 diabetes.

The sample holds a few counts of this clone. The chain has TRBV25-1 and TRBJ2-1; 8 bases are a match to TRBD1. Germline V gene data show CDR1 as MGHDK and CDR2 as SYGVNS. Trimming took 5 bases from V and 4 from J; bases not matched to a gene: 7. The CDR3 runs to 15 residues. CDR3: CASSLQGAIYNEQFF. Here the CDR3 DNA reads TGTGCCAGCAGTCTCCAGGGGGCAATTTACAATGAGCAGTTCTTC.

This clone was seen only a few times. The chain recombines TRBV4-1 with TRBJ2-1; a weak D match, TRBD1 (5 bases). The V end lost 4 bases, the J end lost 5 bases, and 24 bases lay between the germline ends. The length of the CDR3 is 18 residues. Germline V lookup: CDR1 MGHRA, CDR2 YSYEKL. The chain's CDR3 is CASSRGPKGQVGDNEQFF. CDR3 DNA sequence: TGCGCCAGCAGCCGCGGCCCAAAGGGGCAGGTCGGAGACAATGAGCAGTTCTTC.

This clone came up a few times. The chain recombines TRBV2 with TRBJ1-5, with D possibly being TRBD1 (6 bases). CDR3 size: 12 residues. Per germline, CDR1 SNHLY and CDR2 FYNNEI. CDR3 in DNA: TGTGGAGGGGGGCGAGACCAGCAGCCCCAGCATTTT. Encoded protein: CGGGRDQQPQHF.

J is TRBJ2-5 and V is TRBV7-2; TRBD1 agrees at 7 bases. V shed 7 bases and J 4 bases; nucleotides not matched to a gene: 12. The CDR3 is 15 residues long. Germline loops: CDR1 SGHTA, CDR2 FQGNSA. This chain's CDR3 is CASIQSRGIGETQYF. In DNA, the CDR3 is TGTGCCAGCATCCAAAGCAGGGGGATTGGAGAGACCCAGTACTTC.

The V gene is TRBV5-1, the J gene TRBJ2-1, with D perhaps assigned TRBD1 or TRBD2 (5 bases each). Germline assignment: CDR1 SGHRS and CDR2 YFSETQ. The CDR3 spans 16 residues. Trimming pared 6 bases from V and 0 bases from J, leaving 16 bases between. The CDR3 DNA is TGCGCCAGCACCGCCTCTGTTGGGGGCTCCTACAATGAGCAGTTCTTC. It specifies CASTASVGGSYNEQFF.

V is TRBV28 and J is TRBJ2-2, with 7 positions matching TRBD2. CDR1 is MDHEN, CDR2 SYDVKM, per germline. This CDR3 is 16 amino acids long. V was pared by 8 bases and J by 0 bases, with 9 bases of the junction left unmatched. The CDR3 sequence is CASGPGGNANTGELFF. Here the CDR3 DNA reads TGTGCCAGCGGACCGGGGGGTAACGCGAACACCGGGGAGCTGTTTTTT.

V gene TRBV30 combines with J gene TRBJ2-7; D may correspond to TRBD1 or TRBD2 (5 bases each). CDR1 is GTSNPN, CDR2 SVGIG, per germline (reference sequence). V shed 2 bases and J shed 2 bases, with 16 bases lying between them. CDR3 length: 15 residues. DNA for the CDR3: TGTGCCTGGAGTCCCTTAGGGGAGTCCACCTACGAGCAGTACTTC. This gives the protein CAWSPLGESTYEQYF.

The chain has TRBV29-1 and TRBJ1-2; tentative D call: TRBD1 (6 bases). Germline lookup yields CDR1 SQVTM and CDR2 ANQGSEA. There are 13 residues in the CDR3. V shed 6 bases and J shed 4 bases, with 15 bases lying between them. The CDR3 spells CSVNRDLSYGYTF. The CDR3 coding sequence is TGCAGCGTCAACAGGGATTTGAGCTATGGCTACACCTTC.

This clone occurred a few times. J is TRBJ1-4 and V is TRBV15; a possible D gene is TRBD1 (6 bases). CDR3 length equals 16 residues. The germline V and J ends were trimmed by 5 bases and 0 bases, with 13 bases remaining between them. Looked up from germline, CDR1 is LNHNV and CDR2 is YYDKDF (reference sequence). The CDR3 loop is CATSGQIPSTNEKLFF. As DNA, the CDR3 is TGTGCCACCAGCGGACAGATACCTTCAACTAATGAAAAACTGTTTTTT.

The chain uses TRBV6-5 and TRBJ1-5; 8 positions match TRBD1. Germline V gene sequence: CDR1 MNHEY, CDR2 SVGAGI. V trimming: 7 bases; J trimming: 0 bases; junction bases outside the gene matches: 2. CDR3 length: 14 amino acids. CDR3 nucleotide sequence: TGTGCCAGCAAACAGGGGGGTAGCAATCAGCCCCAGCATTTT. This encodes CASKQGGSNQPQHF.

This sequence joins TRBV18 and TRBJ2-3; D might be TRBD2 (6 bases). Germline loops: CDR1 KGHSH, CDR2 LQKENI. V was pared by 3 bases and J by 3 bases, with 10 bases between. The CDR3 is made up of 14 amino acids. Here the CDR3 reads CASSPEGRTDTQYF. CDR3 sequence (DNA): TGTGCCAGCTCACCGGAGGGGCGGACAGATACGCAGTATTTT.

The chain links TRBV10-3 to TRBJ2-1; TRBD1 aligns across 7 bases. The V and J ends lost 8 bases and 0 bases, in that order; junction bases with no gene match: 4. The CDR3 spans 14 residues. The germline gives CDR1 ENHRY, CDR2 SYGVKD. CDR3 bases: TGTGCCATCCTCCGGACAGGCTCCTACAATGAGCAGTTCTTC. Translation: CAILRTGSYNEQFF.

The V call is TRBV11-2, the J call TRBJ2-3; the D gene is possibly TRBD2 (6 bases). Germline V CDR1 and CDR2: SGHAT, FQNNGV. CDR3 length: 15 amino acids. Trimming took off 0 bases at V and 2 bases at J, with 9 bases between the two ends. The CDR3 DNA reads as TGTGCCAGCAGCTTAGAGGGACTTAACACAGATACGCAGTATTTT. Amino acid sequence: CASSLEGLNTDTQYF.

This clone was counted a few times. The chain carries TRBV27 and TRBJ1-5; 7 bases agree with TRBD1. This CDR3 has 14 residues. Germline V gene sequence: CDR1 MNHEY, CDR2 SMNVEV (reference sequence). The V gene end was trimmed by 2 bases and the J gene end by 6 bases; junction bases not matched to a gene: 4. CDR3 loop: CASSLKGAIQPQHF. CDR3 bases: TGTGCCAGCAGTTTAAAGGGGGCCATTCAGCCCCAGCATTTT.

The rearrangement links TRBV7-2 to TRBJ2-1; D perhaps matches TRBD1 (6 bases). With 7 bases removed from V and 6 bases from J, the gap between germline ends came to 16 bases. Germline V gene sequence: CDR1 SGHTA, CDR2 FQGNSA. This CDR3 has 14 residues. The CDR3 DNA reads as TGTGCCAGCAACAAGGGGGTACACGCCAATGAGCAGTTCTTC. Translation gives CASNKGVHANEQFF.

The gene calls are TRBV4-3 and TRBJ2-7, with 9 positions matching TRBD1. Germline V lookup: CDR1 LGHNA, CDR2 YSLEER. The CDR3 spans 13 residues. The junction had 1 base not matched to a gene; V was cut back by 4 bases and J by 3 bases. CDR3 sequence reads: CASSRDRDYEQYF. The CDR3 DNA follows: TGCGCCAGCAGCCGGGACAGGGACTACGAGCAGTACTTC.

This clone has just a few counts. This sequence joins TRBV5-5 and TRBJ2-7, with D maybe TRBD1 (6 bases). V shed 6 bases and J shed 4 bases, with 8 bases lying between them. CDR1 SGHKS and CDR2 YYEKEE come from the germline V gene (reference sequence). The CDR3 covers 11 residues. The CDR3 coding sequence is TGTGCCAGCATCACAGGGTACGAGCAGTACTTC. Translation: CASITGYEQYF.

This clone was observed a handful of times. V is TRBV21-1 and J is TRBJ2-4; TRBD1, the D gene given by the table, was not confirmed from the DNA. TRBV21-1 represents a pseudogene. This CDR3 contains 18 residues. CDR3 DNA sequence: TGTGCCAGCAGCAAAGCCATTTCAGGGTGCCAGGCCAAAAACATTCAGTACTTC. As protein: CASSKAISGCQAKNIQYF.

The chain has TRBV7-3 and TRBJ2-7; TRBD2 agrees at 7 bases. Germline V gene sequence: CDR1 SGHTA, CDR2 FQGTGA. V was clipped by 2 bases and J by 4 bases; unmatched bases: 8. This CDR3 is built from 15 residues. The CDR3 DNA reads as TGTGCCAGCAGCTTACGGCCCGGGGGGTCGTACGAGCAGTACTTC. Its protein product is CASSLRPGGSYEQYF.

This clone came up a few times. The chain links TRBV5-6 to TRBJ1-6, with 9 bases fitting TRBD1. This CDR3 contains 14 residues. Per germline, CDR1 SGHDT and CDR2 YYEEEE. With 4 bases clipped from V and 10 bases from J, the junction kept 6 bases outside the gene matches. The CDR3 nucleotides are TGTGCCAGCAGCCCGGGACAGGGTAACTCACCCCTCCACTTT. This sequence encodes CASSPGQGNSPLHF.

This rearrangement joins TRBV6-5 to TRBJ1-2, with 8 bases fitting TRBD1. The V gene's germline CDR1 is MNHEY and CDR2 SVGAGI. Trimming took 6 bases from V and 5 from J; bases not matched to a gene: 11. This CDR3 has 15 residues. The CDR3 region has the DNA TGTGCCAGCAGGGGTGCCAGGGGGCTATGGTATGGCTACACCTTC. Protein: CASRGARGLWYGYTF.

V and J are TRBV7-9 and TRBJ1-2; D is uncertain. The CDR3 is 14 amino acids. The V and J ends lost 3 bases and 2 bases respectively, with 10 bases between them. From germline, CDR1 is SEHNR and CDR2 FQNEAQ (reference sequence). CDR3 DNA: TGTGCCAGCAGCTTTCTCGCAGGAAACTATGGCTACACCTTC. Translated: CASSFLAGNYGYTF.

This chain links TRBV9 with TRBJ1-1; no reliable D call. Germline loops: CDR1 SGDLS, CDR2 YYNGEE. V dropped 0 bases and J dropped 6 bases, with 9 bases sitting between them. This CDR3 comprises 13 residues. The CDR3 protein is CASSVGVQAEAFF. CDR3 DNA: TGTGCCAGCAGCGTAGGGGTGCAGGCTGAAGCTTTCTTT.

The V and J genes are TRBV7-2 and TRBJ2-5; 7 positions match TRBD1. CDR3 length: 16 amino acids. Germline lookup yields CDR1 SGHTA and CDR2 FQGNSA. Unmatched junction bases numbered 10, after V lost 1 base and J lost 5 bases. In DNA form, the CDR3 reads TGTGCCAGCAGCTTAGAGACGGCAAGGGGGCGGGAGACCCAGTACTTC. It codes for CASSLETARGRETQYF.

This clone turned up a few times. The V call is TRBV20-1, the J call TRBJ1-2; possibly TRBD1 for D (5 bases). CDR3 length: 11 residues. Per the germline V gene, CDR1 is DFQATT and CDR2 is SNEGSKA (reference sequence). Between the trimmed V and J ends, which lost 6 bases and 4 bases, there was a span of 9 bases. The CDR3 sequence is CSAQGGYGYTF. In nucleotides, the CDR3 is TGCAGTGCCCAGGGTGGCTATGGCTACACCTTC.